The rows below give T cell receptor beta chains drawn from one sample of a study of Ad26.COV2.S vaccination and SARS-CoV-2 variants. TCRdb's table, derived via immunoSEQ multiplex PCR, lists solely in-frame clones and lacks some. The sample contains some 300,000 clones, around 84% of which appear only once. The sequencing here drew on peripheral blood, taken in a trial of Ad26.COV2.S vaccine versus placebo. All receptors derive from a person between 18 and 65 years old who received the Ad26.COV2.S COVID-19 vaccine or a placebo. Both conserved end residues are part of each CDR3. Each record gives: clone size, V gene, J gene, D gene, CDR3 DNA, CDR3 protein. A D gene is named only where the DNA matches it firmly. Size tells how often a clone was seen (once, few, many) or the class of an expanded clone, and some rows leave it out.

NA	TRBV12-3/TRBV12-4	TRBJ1-5	NA	TGTGCCAGCAGTTTATCCTTGAATCAGCCCCAGCATTTT	CASSLSLNQPQHF
NA	TRBV29-1	TRBJ2-7	TRBD2	TGCAGCGTTGCTGATAGCGGGGGGGCCTCCGGTTTGGAGCAGTACTTC	CSVADSGGASGLEQYF
NA	TRBV4-2	TRBJ2-5	TRBD2	TGTGCCAGCAGCCCGGGACTAGCGGGGGTCCAAGAGACCCAGTACTTC	CASSPGLAGVQETQYF
NA	TRBV2	TRBJ2-1	TRBD1	TGTGCCAGCAGCTCAATAGGACAGGGGCCCTACAATGAGCAGTTCTTC	CASSSIGQGPYNEQFF
few	TRBV18	TRBJ1-3	TRBD1	TGTGCCAGCTCACCGAATCCCGGGACAGGGTTTGAAGGAAACACCATATATTTT	CASSPNPGTGFEGNTIYF
NA	TRBV6-5	TRBJ1-2	NA	TGTGCCAGCAGTAGGACAGTGAGAGAGGGAGGCTACACCTTC	CASSRTVREGGYTF
NA	TRBV19	TRBJ1-6	NA	TGTGCCAGTAGGGCAGGGGAAATATTTAATTCACCCCTCCACTTT	CASRAGEIFNSPLHF
NA	TRBV6-6	TRBJ1-1	TRBD1	TGTGCCAGCAGTTATTCCGACAGGGACACTGAAGCTTTCTTT	CASSYSDRDTEAFF
NA	TRBV5-1	TRBJ1-2	NA	TGCGCCAGCAGCTTGGGGCCCTCGGGCGGGCCCGGAGGCTACACCTTC	CASSLGPSGGPGGYTF
NA	TRBV21-1	TRBJ2-7	NA	TGTGCCAGCAGCAAATGTCAGGGAGACACCTACGAGCAGTACTTC	CASSKCQGDTYEQYF
NA	TRBV29-1	TRBJ1-2	NA	TGCAGCGTAAGTCCCGGCTATGGCTACACCTTC	CSVSPGYGYTF
NA	TRBV6-4	TRBJ2-5	NA	TGTGTGCCAGCCCTCACCGGGGGCAGGGGGATTCGAGAGACCCAGTACTTC	CVPALTGGRGIRETQYF
few	TRBV5-4	TRBJ1-6	NA	TGTGCCAGCAGCTTGGACGGGACTCATAATTCACCCCTCCACTTT	CASSLDGTHNSPLHF
NA	TRBV7-2	TRBJ2-7	NA	TGTGCCAGCAGCTTAGTACAGGGATGGTCCTACGAGCAGTACTTC	CASSLVQGWSYEQYF
NA	TRBV19	TRBJ1-2	NA	TGTGCCAGTAGTATACCTTCAGGGTCAGGAGCTAACTATGGCTACACCTTC	CASSIPSGSGANYGYTF
NA	TRBV27	TRBJ2-1	TRBD2	TGTGCCAGCAGTCCTACGGGGACTAGCGGGGGAAGCGAGCAGTTCTTC	CASSPTGTSGGSEQFF
NA	TRBV5-1	TRBJ1-2	NA	TGCGCCAGCAGCTTGGTGGGCAAACTCTATGGCTACACCTTC	CASSLVGKLYGYTF
NA	TRBV6-5	TRBJ1-2	NA	TGTGCCAGCAGTTACGGCCCGTCCGCTAACTATGGCTACACCTTC	CASSYGPSANYGYTF
NA	TRBV18	TRBJ2-1	TRBD2	TGTGCCAGCTCACCTCCTAGCGGGGGCTCCTACAATGAGCAGTTCTTC	CASSPPSGGSYNEQFF
NA	TRBV5-4	TRBJ1-2	TRBD1	TGTGCCAGCAGCGGGCCCACAGGGGAAAGCGGCTACACCTTC	CASSGPTGESGYTF
once	TRBV7-2	TRBJ2-6	NA	TGTGCCAGCAGCTTAAGGTTCTCTGGGGCCAACGTCCTGACTTTC	CASSLRFSGANVLTF
NA	TRBV3-1/TRBV3-2	TRBJ1-2	TRBD1	TGTGCCAGCAGCCACAACAGGGGGCGCGACTATGGCTACACCTTC	CASSHNRGRDYGYTF
NA	TRBV2	TRBJ1-2	NA	TGTGCCAGCAGTGAATCGGGGGTCTATGGCTACACCTTC	CASSESGVYGYTF
NA	TRBV7-2	TRBJ2-3	NA	TGTGCCAGCGCAACGGGGGGCAGCACAGATACGCAGTATTTT	CASATGGSTDTQYF
many	TRBV2	TRBJ2-7	NA	TGTGCCAGCATCCCCGGGACGCAAGCCTACGAGCAGTACTTC	CASIPGTQAYEQYF
NA	TRBV30	TRBJ1-5	TRBD1	TGTGCCTGGAGGGACAGGGGGTATAGCAATCAGCCCCAGCATTTT	CAWRDRGYSNQPQHF
NA	TRBV4-3	TRBJ1-4	TRBD1	TGCGCCAGCAGCCAAGGGACGGGACAGGGGGCCGCGGGGGAAAAACTGTTTTTT	CASSQGTGQGAAGEKLFF
NA	TRBV19	TRBJ1-3	NA	TGTGCCAGTAGAAGAGGGAGCTCTGGAAACACCATATATTTT	CASRRGSSGNTIYF
NA	TRBV6-2/TRBV6-3	TRBJ2-7	TRBD1	TGTGCCAGCAGCAACAGGGGGAACGAGCAGTACTTC	CASSNRGNEQYF
NA	TRBV7-2	TRBJ1-1	NA	TGTGCCAGCAGCTTACGTCCCCAGAACACTGAAGCTTTCTTT	CASSLRPQNTEAFF
once	TRBV19	TRBJ1-2	NA	TGTGCCAGTAGTATAGATTCGATGGGGCGACCCTATGGCTACACCTTC	CASSIDSMGRPYGYTF
few	TRBV4-3	TRBJ1-1	NA	TGCGCCAGCAGCCAAGATCGGGGTAATATGGGCACTGAAGCTTTCTTT	CASSQDRGNMGTEAFF
NA	TRBV9	TRBJ2-5	TRBD1	TGTGCCAGCAGCCGTGACAGGGGTAGATCGGAGACCCAGTACTTC	CASSRDRGRSETQYF
once	TRBV6-5	TRBJ1-2	NA	TGTGCCAGCAGTTACTGGCAGGGGAATAACTATGGCTACACCTTC	CASSYWQGNNYGYTF
once	TRBV5-1	TRBJ1-1	NA	TGCGCCAGCAGCTTTCGGACGGGTAACACTGAAGCTTTCTTT	CASSFRTGNTEAFF
once	TRBV6-1	TRBJ2-7	TRBD2	TGTGCCAGCAGTGCCCCGCGAGCTAGCGGAACCTACGAGCAGTACTTC	CASSAPRASGTYEQYF
NA	TRBV12-3/TRBV12-4	TRBJ2-1	NA	TGTGCCAGCAGCACGGATCTAGATAATGAGCAGTTCTTC	CASSTDLDNEQFF
NA	TRBV4-3	TRBJ1-6	NA	TGCGCCAGCAGCCTTAGACGGGATAATTCACCCCTCCACTTT	CASSLRRDNSPLHF
NA	TRBV7-2	TRBJ1-2	TRBD1	TGTGCCAGCAGCTTACGGGGGACAGGGATGGTTCGTGATGGCTACACCTTC	CASSLRGTGMVRDGYTF
NA	TRBV29-1	TRBJ1-2	TRBD1	TGCAGCGCCCCGAAGGGACAGGGGGGATTGGGCTATGGCTACACCTTC	CSAPKGQGGLGYGYTF
few	TRBV29-1	TRBJ1-2	NA	TGCAGCGTTGAAGAAAAGGAGGGTAAAGGAGGCTACACCTTC	CSVEEKEGKGGYTF
few	TRBV13	TRBJ2-2	NA	TGTGCCAGCACCCGATCGTCCCGGGGCACCGGGGAGCTGTTTTTT	CASTRSSRGTGELFF
NA	TRBV30	TRBJ2-4	NA	TGTGCCTGGAGTGTAGGGTCGGGAAACATTCAGTACTTC	CAWSVGSGNIQYF
NA	TRBV7-9	TRBJ1-1	NA	TGTGCCAGCAGCTTATACAAGGGGGGCGTAGGGAACACTGAAGCTTTCTTT	CASSLYKGGVGNTEAFF
NA	TRBV7-7	TRBJ2-1	NA	TGTGCCAGCAGCTTAGGTGCCGACAGTACCTACAATGAGCAGTTCTTC	CASSLGADSTYNEQFF
NA	TRBV27	TRBJ1-1	TRBD1	TGTGCCAGCAGTCCAGCGCCCCCCTCGACAGGGGGGAACACTGAAGCTTTCTTT	CASSPAPPSTGGNTEAFF
NA	TRBV5-6	TRBJ1-2	NA	TGTGCCAGCAGCCATAGGGGAGGCTACACCTTC	CASSHRGGYTF
once	TRBV3-1/TRBV3-2	TRBJ1-6	NA	TGTGCCAGCAGCCAAAGGGGCTCCTATAATTCACCCCTCCACTTT	CASSQRGSYNSPLHF
NA	TRBV18	TRBJ2-7	NA	TGTGCCAGCTCACCAAGGAACCCTACCCCCCACGAGCAGTACTTC	CASSPRNPTPHEQYF
NA	TRBV6-1	TRBJ2-2	TRBD1	TGTGCCAGCAGTGACGTGACAGGGGTGGCCGGGGAGCTGTTTTTT	CASSDVTGVAGELFF
NA	TRBV3-1/TRBV3-2	TRBJ2-5	TRBD2	TGTGCCAGCAGCCAGGGGGGACTAGATATCGACTTC	CASSQGGLDIDF
NA	TRBV5-1	TRBJ2-3	TRBD1	TGCGCCAGCACCAACGACAGGGGTGCAGATACGCAGTATTTT	CASTNDRGADTQYF
NA	TRBV4-3	TRBJ1-2	NA	TGCGCCAGCAGCCAAGGGAGGACCTATGGCTACACCTTC	CASSQGRTYGYTF
once	TRBV28	TRBJ2-5	NA	TGTGCCAGCAGACACCTCCGGGGTACCCAGTACTTC	CASRHLRGTQYF
NA	TRBV6-5	TRBJ1-6	NA	TGTGCCAGCAGGCCCGGGGACCTCACAAATTCACCCCTCCACTTT	CASRPGDLTNSPLHF
NA	TRBV9	TRBJ1-1	NA	TGTGCCAGCAGCGTAGCAGCGGGCCAAGCTTTCTTT	CASSVAAGQAFF
NA	TRBV6-6	TRBJ2-7	NA	TGTGCCAGCAGTTACGTGGCAGCCTCTAACTACGAGCAGTACTTC	CASSYVAASNYEQYF
NA	TRBV20-1	TRBJ1-2	TRBD1	TGCAGTACGACAGGGGCGAATGGCTACACCTTC	CSTTGANGYTF
NA	TRBV30	TRBJ1-4	NA	TGTGCCTGGAGGCGGACGGTAAATGAAAAACTGTTTTTT	CAWRRTVNEKLFF
NA	TRBV7-8	TRBJ2-5	NA	TGTGCCAGCAGCTTAATTAATGTCATGCAGACCCAGTACTTC	CASSLINVMQTQYF